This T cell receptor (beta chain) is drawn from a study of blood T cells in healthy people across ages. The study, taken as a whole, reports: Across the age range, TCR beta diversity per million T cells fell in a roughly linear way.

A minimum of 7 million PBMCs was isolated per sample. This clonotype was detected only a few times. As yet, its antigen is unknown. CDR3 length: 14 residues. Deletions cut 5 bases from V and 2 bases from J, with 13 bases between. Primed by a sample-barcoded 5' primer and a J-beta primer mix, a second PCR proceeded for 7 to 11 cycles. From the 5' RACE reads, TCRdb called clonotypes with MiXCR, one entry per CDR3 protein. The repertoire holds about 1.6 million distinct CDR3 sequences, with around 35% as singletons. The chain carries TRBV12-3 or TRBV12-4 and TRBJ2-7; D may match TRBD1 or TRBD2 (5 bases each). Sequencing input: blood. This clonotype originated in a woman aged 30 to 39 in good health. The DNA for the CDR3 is TGTGCCAGCAGTACTCCGGGACGGACCTACGAGCAGTACTTC. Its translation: CASSTPGRTYEQYF.